This entry features one T cell receptor beta chain sequence. Its antigen is unidentified. Time point specified: new active TB diagnosis, blood taken before or within 7 days of starting treatment. Active tuberculosis patients were new diagnoses, HIV-seronegative, South African, and aged 18 years or older. This sample is drawn from a study of T cells in tuberculosis. Whole-study results and caveats: Using the GMM-specific repertoire gave around 87% accuracy versus roughly 68% with motifs.

This CDR3 spans 13 amino acids. With 4 bases removed from V and 2 bases from J, the gap between germline ends came to 7 bases. CDR1 and CDR2 from the germline V gene are SNHLY and FYNNEI. Generated by immunoSEQ multiplex PCR, the TCRdb table keeps only in-frame clones and is missing some. The sample has 29,000 or so clones, around 90% seen once. This sequence was found in an adult with tuberculosis. The sequences come from PBMCs, collected at tuberculosis diagnosis. This chain connects TRBV2 to TRBJ2-3, with D uncertain. The CDR3 region is CASSGGFTDTQYF. CDR3 nucleotides: TGTGCCAGCAGTGGCGGATTCACAGATACGCAGTATTTT.